The sequence of this T cell receptor (beta chain) was determined in a study of shared clonotypes between healthy human individuals. Study-level results: On the whole, naive subsets had larger estimated richness than memory subsets had.

V lost 4 bases and J lost 2, with 18 bases in between. CDR1 is MNHNS, CDR2 SASEGT, per germline. This CDR3 contains 17 residues. The table lists this clone with a count of one. Its antigen is not known. Sequencing was performed with immunoSEQ multiplex PCR; in TCRdb, only in-frame clones are kept and a portion is missing. Among some 2,500,000 clones listed, more than 85% were seen once. Sequenced input: naive CD4+ T cells from PBMCs. The subset denotes: CD45RA+ positively selected. This sequence joins TRBV6-1 and TRBJ1-5; D gene uncertain. This receptor was identified in a man younger than 35 in good health. Some clones in this sample may be carry-over from other donors' samples. Here the CDR3 reads CASSGPTLNLRNQPQHF. For the CDR3, the DNA is TGTGCCAGCAGTGGTCCCACACTAAATTTACGCAATCAGCCCCAGCATTTT.